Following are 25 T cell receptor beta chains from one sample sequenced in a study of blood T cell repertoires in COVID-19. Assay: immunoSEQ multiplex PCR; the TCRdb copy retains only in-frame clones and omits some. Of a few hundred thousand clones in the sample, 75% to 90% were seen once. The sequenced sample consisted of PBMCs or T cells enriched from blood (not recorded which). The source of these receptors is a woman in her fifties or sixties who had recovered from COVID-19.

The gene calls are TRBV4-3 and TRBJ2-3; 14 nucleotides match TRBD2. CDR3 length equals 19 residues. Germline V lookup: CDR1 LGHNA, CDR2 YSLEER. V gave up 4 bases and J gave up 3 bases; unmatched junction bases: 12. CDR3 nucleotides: TGCGCCAGCAGCCGAGGTTGGACTAGCGGGAGGCAAGGGACAGATACGCAGTATTTT. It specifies CASSRGWTSGRQGTDTQYF.

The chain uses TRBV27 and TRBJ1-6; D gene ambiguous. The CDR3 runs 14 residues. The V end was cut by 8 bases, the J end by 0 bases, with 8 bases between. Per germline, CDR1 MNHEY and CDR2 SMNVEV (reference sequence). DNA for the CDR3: TGTGCCAGCGGTGAGTTCTCCTATAATTCACCCCTCCACTTT. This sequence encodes CASGEFSYNSPLHF.

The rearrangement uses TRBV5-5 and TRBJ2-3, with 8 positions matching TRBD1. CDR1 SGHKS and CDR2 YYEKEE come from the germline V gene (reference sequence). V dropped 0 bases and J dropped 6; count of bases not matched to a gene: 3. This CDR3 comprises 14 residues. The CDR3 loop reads CASSLGQGMDTQYF. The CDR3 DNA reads TGTGCCAGCAGCTTGGGACAGGGGATGGATACGCAGTATTTT.

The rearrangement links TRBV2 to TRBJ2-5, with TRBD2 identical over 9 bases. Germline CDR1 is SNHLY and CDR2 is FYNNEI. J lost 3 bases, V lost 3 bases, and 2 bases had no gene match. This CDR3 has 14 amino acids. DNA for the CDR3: TGTGCCAGCAGTGAGGCTAGCGGGGAAGAGACCCAGTACTTC. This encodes CASSEASGEETQYF.

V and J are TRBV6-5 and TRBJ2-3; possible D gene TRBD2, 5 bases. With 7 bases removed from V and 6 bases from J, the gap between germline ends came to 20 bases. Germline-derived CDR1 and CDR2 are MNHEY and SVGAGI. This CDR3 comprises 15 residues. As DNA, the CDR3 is TGTGCCAGCACCCAGAGGGCCGGAGCCCTGGATACGCAGTATTTT. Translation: CASTQRAGALDTQYF.

The CDR3, as DNA: TGTGCCAGCAGCTTAGATTCTCTTTATGAGCAGTTCTTC. It codes for CASSLDSLYEQFF. V is TRBV7-2 and J is TRBJ2-1, with no clear D. V was trimmed by 1 base and J by 8 bases, leaving 9 bases between them. Germline V CDR1 and CDR2: SGHTA, FQGNSA. This CDR3 region has 13 residues.

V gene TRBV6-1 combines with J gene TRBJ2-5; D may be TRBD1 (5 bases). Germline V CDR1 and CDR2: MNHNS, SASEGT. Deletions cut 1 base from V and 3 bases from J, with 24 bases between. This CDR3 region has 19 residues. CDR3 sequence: CASSEDPQVGRAVKETQYF. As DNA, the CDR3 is TGTGCCAGCAGTGAAGACCCCCAGGTGGGCAGGGCTGTAAAAGAGACCCAGTACTTC.

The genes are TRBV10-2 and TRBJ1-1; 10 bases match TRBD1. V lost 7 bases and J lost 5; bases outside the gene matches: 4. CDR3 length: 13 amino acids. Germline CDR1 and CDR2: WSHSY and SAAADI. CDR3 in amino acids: CASTGQGYTEAFF. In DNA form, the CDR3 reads TGCGCCAGCACGGGACAGGGGTATACTGAAGCTTTCTTT.

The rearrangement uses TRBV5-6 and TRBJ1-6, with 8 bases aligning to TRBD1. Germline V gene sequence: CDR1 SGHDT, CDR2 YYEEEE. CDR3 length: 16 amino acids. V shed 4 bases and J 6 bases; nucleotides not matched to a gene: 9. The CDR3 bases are TGTGCCAGCAGCGGGGGGACAGGTGATAGTAATTCACCCCTCCACTTT. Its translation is CASSGGTGDSNSPLHF.

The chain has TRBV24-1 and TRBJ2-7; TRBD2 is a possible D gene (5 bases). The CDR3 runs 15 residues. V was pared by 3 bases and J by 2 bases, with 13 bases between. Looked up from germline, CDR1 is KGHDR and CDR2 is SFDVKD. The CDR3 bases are TGTGCCACCAGTGATCCCCGAGTCGGGGCCTACGAGCAGTACTTC. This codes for CATSDPRVGAYEQYF.

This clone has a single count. The CDR3 protein is CAISTGTSQAFF. CDR3 sequence (DNA): TGTGCCATAAGTACAGGGACAAGTCAAGCTTTCTTT. The rearrangement joins TRBV10-3 to TRBJ1-1, with D tentatively TRBD1 (6 bases). Trimming left V 9 bases short and J 9 bases short, with 17 bases between. The CDR3 runs 12 residues. Looked up from germline, CDR1 is ENHRY and CDR2 is SYGVKD.

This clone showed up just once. This CDR3 is CASSEDSLYGYTF. In nucleotides, the CDR3 is TGTGCCAGCAGTGAAGACAGCCTCTATGGCTACACCTTC. The chain has TRBV2 and TRBJ1-2, with no clear D. From germline, CDR1 is SNHLY and CDR2 FYNNEI. V was shortened by 1 base and J by 4 bases, with 7 bases between the two germline ends. The CDR3 is 13 residues long.

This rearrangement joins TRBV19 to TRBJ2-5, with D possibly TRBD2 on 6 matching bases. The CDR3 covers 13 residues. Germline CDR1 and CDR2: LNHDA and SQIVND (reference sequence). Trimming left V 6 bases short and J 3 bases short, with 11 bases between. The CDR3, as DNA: TGTGCCAGTAGAGGTTGGAGGGAAGAGACCCAGTACTTC. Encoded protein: CASRGWREETQYF.

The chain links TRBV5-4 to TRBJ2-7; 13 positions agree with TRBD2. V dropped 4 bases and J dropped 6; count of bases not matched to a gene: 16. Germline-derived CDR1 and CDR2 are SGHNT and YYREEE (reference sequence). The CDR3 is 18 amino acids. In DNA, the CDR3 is TGTGCCAGCAGCCTCGGGACTAGCGGGGTATCTCGTCGGCGCGAGCAGTACTTC. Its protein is CASSLGTSGVSRRREQYF.

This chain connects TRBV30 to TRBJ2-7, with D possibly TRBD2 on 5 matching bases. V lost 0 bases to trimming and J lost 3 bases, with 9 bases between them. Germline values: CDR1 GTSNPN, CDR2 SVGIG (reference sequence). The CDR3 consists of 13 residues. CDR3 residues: CAWSVGGRYEQYF. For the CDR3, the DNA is TGTGCCTGGAGTGTCGGAGGCCGCTACGAGCAGTACTTC.

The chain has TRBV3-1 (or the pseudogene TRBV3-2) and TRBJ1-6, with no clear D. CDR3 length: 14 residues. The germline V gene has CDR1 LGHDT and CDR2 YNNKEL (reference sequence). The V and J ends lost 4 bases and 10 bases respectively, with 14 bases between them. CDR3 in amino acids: CASSPGRDGSPLHF. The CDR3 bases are TGTGCCAGCAGCCCGGGAAGGGATGGGTCACCCCTCCACTTT.

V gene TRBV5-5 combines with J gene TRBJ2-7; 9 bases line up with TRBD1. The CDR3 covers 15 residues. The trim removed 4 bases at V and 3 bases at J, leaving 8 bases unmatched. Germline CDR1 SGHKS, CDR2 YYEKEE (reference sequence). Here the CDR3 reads CASSRDRDRDYEQYF. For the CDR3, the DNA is TGTGCCAGCAGCAGGGACCGGGACAGGGACTACGAGCAGTACTTC.

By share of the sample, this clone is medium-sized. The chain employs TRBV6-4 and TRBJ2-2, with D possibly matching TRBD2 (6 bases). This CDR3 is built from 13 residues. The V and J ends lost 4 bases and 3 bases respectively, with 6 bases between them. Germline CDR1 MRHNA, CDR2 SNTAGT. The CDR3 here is CASSAGDTGELFF. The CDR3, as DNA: TGTGCCAGCAGTGCGGGAGACACCGGGGAGCTGTTTTTT.

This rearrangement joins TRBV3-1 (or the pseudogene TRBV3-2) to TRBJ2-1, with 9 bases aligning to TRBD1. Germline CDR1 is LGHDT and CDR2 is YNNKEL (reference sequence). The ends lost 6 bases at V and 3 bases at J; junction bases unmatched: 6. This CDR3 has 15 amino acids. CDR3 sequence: CASSRTGAVYNEQFF. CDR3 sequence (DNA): TGTGCCAGCAGTCGGACAGGGGCTGTCTACAATGAGCAGTTCTTC.

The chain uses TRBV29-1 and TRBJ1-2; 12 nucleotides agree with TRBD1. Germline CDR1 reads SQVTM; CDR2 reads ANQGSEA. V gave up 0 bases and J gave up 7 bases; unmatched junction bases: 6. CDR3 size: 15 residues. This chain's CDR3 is CSVEDGDRGHGGYTF. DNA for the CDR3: TGCAGCGTTGAAGATGGGGACAGGGGGCATGGTGGCTACACCTTC.

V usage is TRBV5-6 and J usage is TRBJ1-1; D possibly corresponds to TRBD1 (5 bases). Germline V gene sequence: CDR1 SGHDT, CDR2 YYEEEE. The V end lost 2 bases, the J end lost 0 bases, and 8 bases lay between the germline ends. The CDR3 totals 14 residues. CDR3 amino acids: CASSLGHLNTEAFF. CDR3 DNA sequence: TGTGCCAGCAGCTTAGGACACCTGAACACTGAAGCTTTCTTT.

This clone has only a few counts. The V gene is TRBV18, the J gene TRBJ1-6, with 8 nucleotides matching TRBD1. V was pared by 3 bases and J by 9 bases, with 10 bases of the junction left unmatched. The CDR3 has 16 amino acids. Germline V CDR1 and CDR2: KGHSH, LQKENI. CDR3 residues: CASSPAAGGGGSPLHF. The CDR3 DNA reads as TGTGCCAGCTCACCGGCTGCAGGGGGCGGGGGTTCACCCCTCCACTTT.

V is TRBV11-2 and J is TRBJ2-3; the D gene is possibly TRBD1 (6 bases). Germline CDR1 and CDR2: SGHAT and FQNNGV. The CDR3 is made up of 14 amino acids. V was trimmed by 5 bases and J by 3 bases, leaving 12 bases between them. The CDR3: CASSTWTETDTQYF. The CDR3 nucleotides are TGTGCCAGCAGCACCTGGACAGAGACAGATACGCAGTATTTT.

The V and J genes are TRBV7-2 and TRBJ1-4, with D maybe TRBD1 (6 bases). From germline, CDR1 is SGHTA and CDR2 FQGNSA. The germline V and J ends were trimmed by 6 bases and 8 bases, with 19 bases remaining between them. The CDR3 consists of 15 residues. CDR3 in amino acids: CASSSVGGLGEKLFF. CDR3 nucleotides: TGTGCCAGCAGTTCTGTGGGGGGGCTAGGGGAAAAACTGTTTTTT.

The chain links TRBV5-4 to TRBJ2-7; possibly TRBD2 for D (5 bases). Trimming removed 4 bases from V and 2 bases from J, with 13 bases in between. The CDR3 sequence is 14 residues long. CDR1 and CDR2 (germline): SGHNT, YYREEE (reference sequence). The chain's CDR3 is CASSPSAGPYEQYF. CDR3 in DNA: TGTGCCAGCAGCCCCTCCGCGGGCCCCTACGAGCAGTACTTC.